The clone carrying this T cell receptor (beta chain) has only a few counts. The antigen is unknown. The V segment lost 10 bases and the J segment 0 bases; nucleotides outside the gene matches: 6. This CDR3 is built from 14 residues. Germline values: CDR1 MNHGY, CDR2 SAAAGT. This specimen comes from a study of cytomegalovirus exposure and HLA in healthy donors. Overall study findings and caveats: Most sequenced TCRs were rare (though some public TCRs occurred in many donors).

With 60 Vbeta and 13 Jbeta primers, the PCR was carried out. Generated by immunoSEQ multiplex PCR, the TCRdb table keeps only in-frame clones and is missing some. Seen here are about 180,000 clones, just over 70% observed once, and the top ten hold about 2.5%. This sequence was found in a human donor in good health. The sequenced material came from PBMCs. The V call is TRBV6-8, the J call TRBJ1-3, with 7 bases fitting TRBD1. CDR3 residues: CAKDRSSSGNTIYF. Here the CDR3 DNA reads TGTGCCAAGGACAGGTCCAGCTCTGGAAACACCATATATTTT.